This T cell receptor beta chain was captured by sequencing in a study of blood T cell repertoires in COVID-19. As processed by the authors: Estimation of nucleated cell counts relied on the amplification of reference gene primers. Only in-frame clones appear in the TCRdb table, and some are missing; sequencing was by immunoSEQ multiplex PCR. V and J calls and clone size are copied from that table; D and trimming were computed from the DNA. The sample holds about 390,000 clones, approximately 89% seen once. V dropped 3 bases and J dropped 2; count of bases not matched to a gene: 4. Germline CDR1 and CDR2: DFQATT and SNEGSKA (reference sequence). The CDR3 covers 14 residues. This clone has a single count.

The origin of this receptor is a woman aged 55-70 years with COVID-19, enrolled during active disease. The gene calls are TRBV20-1 and TRBJ1-3, with 7 bases matching TRBD1. The sample comprised peripheral blood. CDR3 sequence (DNA): TGCAGTGCTAGTCGGGACAGTACTGGAAACACCATATATTTT. This sequence encodes CSASRDSTGNTIYF.